The 18 T cell receptor beta chains listed next were all sequenced from one sample in a study of T cells in localized non-small cell lung cancer. Sequencing was performed with immunoSEQ multiplex PCR; in TCRdb, only in-frame clones are kept and a portion is missing. Here the sample spans about 33,000 clones, approximately 90% being singletons. The sample here was peripheral blood, taken before any cancer treatment. The receptors were sampled from a male donor aged 60 or over with stage III lung adenocarcinoma.

This sequence joins TRBV27 and TRBJ2-1; D possibly corresponds to TRBD2 (6 bases). Trimming took 4 bases from V and 7 from J, leaving 17 bases between them. The CDR3 has 15 amino acids. CDR1 is MNHEY, CDR2 SMNVEV, per germline (reference sequence). The CDR3 coding sequence is TGTGCCAGCAGTTCCCGGGAGAACGGGGCTAATGAGCAGTTCTTC. Encoded protein: CASSSRENGANEQFF.

The chain joins TRBV7-9 to TRBJ2-7; D may be TRBD1 (6 bases). In germline, CDR1 is SEHNR, CDR2 FQNEAQ (reference sequence). CDR3 length: 14 amino acids. Trimming took off 5 bases at V and 7 bases at J, with 18 bases between the two ends. The CDR3 DNA reads TGTGCCAGCAGCCTGGGTGGACAGAGGAGAGAGCAGTACTTC. This encodes CASSLGGQRREQYF.

This chain connects TRBV11-2 to TRBJ2-7; D is perhaps TRBD2 (5 bases). The CDR3 is 11 amino acids. The germline CDR1 and CDR2 sequences are SGHAT and FQNNGV. Deletions cut 5 bases from V and 6 bases from J, with 8 bases between. This CDR3 reads CASSEGLEQYF. CDR3 coding DNA: TGTGCCAGCAGCGAGGGTCTCGAGCAGTACTTC.

This clone was observed a single time. The chain links TRBV2 to TRBJ2-1; 7 nucleotides agree with TRBD2. This CDR3 region has 15 residues. Germline-derived CDR1 and CDR2 are SNHLY and FYNNEI. V shed 6 bases and J 7 bases; nucleotides not matched to a gene: 12. CDR3 bases: TGTGCCAGCAGCGCGGCCGGGACTACCAAGAATGAGCAGTTCTTC. This codes for CASSAAGTTKNEQFF.

This rearrangement joins TRBV6-5 to TRBJ2-3; D ambiguous. Germline V gives CDR1 MNHEY, CDR2 SVGAGI. The CDR3 is 16 residues long. V lost 0 bases and J lost 2, with 12 bases in between. CDR3 DNA: TGTGCCAGCAGTTACTCGGGCCAGGAGATCACAGATACGCAGTATTTT. The encoded protein is CASSYSGQEITDTQYF.

The chain recombines TRBV6-1 with TRBJ1-2; perhaps TRBD1 as D (5 bases). Trimming stripped 6 bases from V and 7 bases from J, with 21 bases between. The CDR3 length is 15 residues. The germline V gene encodes CDR1 MNHNS and CDR2 SASEGT. The CDR3 DNA reads as TGTGCCAGCAGCCAAAATCGTGTAGGAGGGACTGGCTACACCTTC. Its protein product is CASSQNRVGGTGYTF.

The chain is built from TRBV14 and TRBJ1-1, with a possible D match to TRBD1 (6 bases). Germline lookup yields CDR1 SGHDN and CDR2 FVKESK. The CDR3 spans 14 residues. Trimming removed 3 bases at V and 5 bases at J, with 13 bases between. The DNA for the CDR3 is TGTGCCAGCAGCCACCTCCCAGGGGAGACTGAAGCTTTCTTT. Translating it yields CASSHLPGETEAFF.

This chain links TRBV6-5 with TRBJ2-7; 8 nucleotides align to TRBD1. Germline loops: CDR1 MNHEY, CDR2 SVGAGI. This CDR3 is 13 amino acids long. V dropped 6 bases and J dropped 4; count of bases not matched to a gene: 5. The CDR3 here is CASSQGAQYEQYF. CDR3 nucleotides: TGTGCCAGCAGCCAGGGGGCGCAGTACGAGCAGTACTTC.

V is TRBV28 and J is TRBJ2-7; TRBD1 aligns across 7 bases. CDR3 size: 12 residues. V lost 4 bases, J lost 7 bases, and 4 bases stayed unmatched. The germline V gene has CDR1 MDHEN and CDR2 SYDVKM. The CDR3 sequence is CASSSQDREQYF. In DNA form, the CDR3 reads TGTGCCAGCAGTTCACAGGACAGGGAGCAGTACTTC.

In DNA form, the CDR3 reads TGTGCCAGTTGGACAGGGGCTAACTATGGCTACACCTTC. Translating gives CASWTGANYGYTF. The rearrangement links TRBV6-6 to TRBJ1-2, with 9 bases identical to TRBD1. V lost 9 bases, J lost 0 bases, and 2 bases stayed unmatched. Germline CDR1 MNHNY, CDR2 SVGAGI (reference sequence). The CDR3 contains 13 residues.

The chain combines TRBV10-1 with TRBJ2-1; TRBD2 agrees at 9 bases. This CDR3 region has 16 residues. Looked up from germline, CDR1 is WNHNN and CDR2 is SYGVQD (reference sequence). V gave up 4 bases and J gave up 4 bases; unmatched junction bases: 8. The CDR3 nucleotides are TGCGCCAGCAGTGTAGAAGGACTAGCGTTTTACAATGAGCAGTTCTTC. Protein product: CASSVEGLAFYNEQFF.

The chain combines TRBV4-2 with TRBJ1-2; maybe TRBD1 (5 bases). Looked up from germline, CDR1 is LGHNA and CDR2 is YNFKEQ. The CDR3 covers 13 residues. V lost 0 bases and J 8 bases, leaving 10 bases between the germline ends. The DNA of the CDR3 is TGTGCCAGCAGCCAAGATCGGGGCTCCGGCTACACCTTC. Translated, it gives CASSQDRGSGYTF.

This chain links TRBV7-9 with TRBJ1-4, with 10 bases that match TRBD1. The germline CDR1 and CDR2 sequences are SEHNR and FQNEAQ (reference sequence). CDR3 length: 15 residues. Unmatched junction bases numbered 6, after V lost 3 bases and J lost 8 bases. The CDR3 sequence is CASSLSGTGDEKLFF. CDR3 sequence (DNA): TGTGCCAGCAGCTTGTCCGGGACAGGGGACGAAAAACTGTTTTTT.

In this sample, this clone turned up once. The chain is built from TRBV5-1 and TRBJ1-4; TRBD1 might be the D (6 bases). The germline CDR1 and CDR2 sequences are SGHRS and YFSETQ. V shed 4 bases and J shed 3 bases, with 13 bases lying between them. The CDR3 has 15 amino acids. The CDR3 DNA follows: TGCGCCAGCAGCCTACAGGGATCGTCTAATGAAAAACTGTTTTTT. This encodes CASSLQGSSNEKLFF.

The chain has TRBV25-1 and TRBJ2-7; tentatively, D is TRBD1 (5 bases). V was shortened by 4 bases and J by 3 bases, with 10 bases between the two germline ends. There are 13 residues in the CDR3. Germline-derived CDR1 and CDR2 are MGHDK and SYGVNS. Here the CDR3 DNA reads TGTGCCAGCAGTGGGACAAGTCACTACGAGCAGTACTTC. Amino acid sequence: CASSGTSHYEQYF.

The chain employs TRBV27 and TRBJ2-1; 7 positions agree with TRBD2. The CDR3 is 14 residues long. V dropped 8 bases and J dropped 7; count of bases not matched to a gene: 11. Per the germline V gene, CDR1 is MNHEY and CDR2 is SMNVEV (reference sequence). Here the CDR3 reads CASGLGGSWNEQFF. The DNA for the CDR3 is TGTGCCAGCGGATTAGGCGGGAGTTGGAATGAGCAGTTCTTC.

The chain uses TRBV28 and TRBJ1-2, with D tentatively TRBD1 (6 bases). The CDR3 spans 15 residues. CDR1 and CDR2 from the germline V gene are MDHEN and SYDVKM. Trimming removed 6 bases from V and 4 bases from J, with 18 bases in between. CDR3 in amino acids: CASSKQLGGAYGYTF. In DNA form, the CDR3 reads TGTGCCAGCAGCAAGCAATTGGGGGGCGCCTATGGCTACACCTTC.

The chain joins TRBV5-4 to TRBJ2-5; TRBD2 aligns across 9 bases. This CDR3 comprises 14 residues. CDR1 is SGHNT, CDR2 YYREEE, per germline (reference sequence). The ends lost 4 bases at V and 4 bases at J; junction bases unmatched: 5. Here the CDR3 DNA reads TGTGCCAGCAGCGTAGCGGGAGTCACAGAGACCCAGTACTTC. This codes for CASSVAGVTETQYF.